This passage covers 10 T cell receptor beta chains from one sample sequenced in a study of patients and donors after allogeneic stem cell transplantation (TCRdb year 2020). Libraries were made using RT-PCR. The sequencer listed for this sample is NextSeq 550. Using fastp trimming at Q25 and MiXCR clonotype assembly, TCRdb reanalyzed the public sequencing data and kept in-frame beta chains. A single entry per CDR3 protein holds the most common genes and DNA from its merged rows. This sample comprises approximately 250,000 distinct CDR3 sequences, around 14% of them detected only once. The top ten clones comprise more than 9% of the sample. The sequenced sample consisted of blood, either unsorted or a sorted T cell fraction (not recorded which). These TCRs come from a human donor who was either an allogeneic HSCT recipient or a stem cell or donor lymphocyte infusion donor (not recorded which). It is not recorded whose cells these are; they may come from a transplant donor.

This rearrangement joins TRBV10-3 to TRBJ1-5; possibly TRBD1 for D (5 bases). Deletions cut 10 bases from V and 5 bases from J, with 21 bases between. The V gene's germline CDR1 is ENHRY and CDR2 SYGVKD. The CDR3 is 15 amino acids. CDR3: CATRSPGPPHQPQHF. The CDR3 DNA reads TGTGCCACACGATCCCCGGGACCTCCACATCAGCCCCAGCATTTT.

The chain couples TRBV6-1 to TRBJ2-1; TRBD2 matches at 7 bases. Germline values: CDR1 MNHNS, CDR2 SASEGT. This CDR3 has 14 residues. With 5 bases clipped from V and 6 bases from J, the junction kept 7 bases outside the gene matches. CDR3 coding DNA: TGTGCCAGCAGTCACAGGACTAGTGGCAATGAGCAGTTCTTC. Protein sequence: CASSHRTSGNEQFF.

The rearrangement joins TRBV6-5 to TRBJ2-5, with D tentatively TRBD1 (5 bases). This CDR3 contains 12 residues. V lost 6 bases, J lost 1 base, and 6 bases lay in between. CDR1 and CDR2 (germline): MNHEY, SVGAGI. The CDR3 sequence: CASRGVQETQYF. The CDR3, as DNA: TGTGCCAGCAGAGGGGTCCAAGAGACCCAGTACTTC.

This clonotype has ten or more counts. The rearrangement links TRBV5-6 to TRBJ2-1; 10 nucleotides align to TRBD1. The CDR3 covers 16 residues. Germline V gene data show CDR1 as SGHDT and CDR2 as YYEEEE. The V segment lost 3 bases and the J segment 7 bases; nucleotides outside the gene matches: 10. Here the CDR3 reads CASSSLGTGVENEQFF. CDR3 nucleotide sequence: TGTGCCAGCAGCTCCCTCGGGACAGGGGTGGAAAATGAGCAGTTCTTC.

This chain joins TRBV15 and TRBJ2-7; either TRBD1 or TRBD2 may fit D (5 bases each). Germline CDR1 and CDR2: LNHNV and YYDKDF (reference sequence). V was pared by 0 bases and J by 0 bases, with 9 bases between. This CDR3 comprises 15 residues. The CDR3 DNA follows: TGTGCCACCAGCAGAGAGAGGGGCAACTCCTACGAGCAGTACTTC. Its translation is CATSRERGNSYEQYF.

The CDR3 protein is CASSLGGPGRTNEKLFF. CDR3 nucleotide sequence: TGCGCCAGCAGCTTGGGGGGCCCGGGGAGAACTAATGAAAAACTGTTTTTT. The V and J genes are TRBV5-1 and TRBJ1-4; weak D call: TRBD1 (5 bases). The CDR3 is 17 amino acids. Looked up from germline, CDR1 is SGHRS and CDR2 is YFSETQ. V lost 0 bases and J lost 1, with 13 bases in between.

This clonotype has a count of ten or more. The CDR3 region is CASKPHVSPYEQYF. The CDR3 region has the DNA TGCGCCAGCAAACCCCACGTCTCCCCCTACGAGCAGTACTTC. The V and J genes are TRBV5-1 and TRBJ2-7; D is unresolved. The CDR3 consists of 14 residues. The V end was cut by 6 bases, the J end by 2 bases, with 15 bases between. Germline values: CDR1 SGHRS, CDR2 YFSETQ.

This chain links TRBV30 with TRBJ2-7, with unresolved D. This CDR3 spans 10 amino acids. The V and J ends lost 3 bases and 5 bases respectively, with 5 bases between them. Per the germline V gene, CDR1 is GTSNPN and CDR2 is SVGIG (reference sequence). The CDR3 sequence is CAWRDHEQYF. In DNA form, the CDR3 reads TGTGCCTGGAGGGACCACGAGCAGTACTTC.

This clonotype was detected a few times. This CDR3 reads CASSYPGVYGYTF. CDR3 DNA: TGTGCCAGCAGTTACCCGGGGGTCTATGGCTACACCTTC. The chain recombines TRBV6-6 with TRBJ1-2; D may be TRBD1 (5 bases). CDR1 and CDR2 (germline): MNHNY, SVGAGI (reference sequence). Trimming removed 2 bases from V and 4 bases from J, with 8 bases in between. The CDR3 has 13 amino acids.

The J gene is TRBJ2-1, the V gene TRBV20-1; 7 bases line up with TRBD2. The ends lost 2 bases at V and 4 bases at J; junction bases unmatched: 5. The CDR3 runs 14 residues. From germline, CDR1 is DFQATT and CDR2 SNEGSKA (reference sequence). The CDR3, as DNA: TGCAGTGCTAGACCCCCTAGCGGTTACAATGAGCAGTTCTTC. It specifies CSARPPSGYNEQFF.